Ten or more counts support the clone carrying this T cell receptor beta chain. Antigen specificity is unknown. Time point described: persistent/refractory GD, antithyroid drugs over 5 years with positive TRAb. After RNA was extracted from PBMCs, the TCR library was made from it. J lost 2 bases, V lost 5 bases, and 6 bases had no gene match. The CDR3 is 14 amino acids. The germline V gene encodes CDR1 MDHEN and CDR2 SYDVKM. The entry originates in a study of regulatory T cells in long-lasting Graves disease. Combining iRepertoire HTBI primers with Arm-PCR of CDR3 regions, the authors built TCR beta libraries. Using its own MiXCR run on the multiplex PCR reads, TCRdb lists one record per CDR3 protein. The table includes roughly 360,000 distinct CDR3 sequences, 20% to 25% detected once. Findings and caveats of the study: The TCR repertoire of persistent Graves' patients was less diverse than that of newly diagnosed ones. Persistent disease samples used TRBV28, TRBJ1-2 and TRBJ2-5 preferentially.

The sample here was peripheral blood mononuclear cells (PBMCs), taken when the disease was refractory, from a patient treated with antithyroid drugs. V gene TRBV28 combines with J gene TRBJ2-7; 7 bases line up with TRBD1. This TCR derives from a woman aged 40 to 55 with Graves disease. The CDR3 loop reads CASSRAGTAYEQYF. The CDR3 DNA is TGTGCCAGCAGTCGTGCCGGGACAGCCTACGAGCAGTACTTC.